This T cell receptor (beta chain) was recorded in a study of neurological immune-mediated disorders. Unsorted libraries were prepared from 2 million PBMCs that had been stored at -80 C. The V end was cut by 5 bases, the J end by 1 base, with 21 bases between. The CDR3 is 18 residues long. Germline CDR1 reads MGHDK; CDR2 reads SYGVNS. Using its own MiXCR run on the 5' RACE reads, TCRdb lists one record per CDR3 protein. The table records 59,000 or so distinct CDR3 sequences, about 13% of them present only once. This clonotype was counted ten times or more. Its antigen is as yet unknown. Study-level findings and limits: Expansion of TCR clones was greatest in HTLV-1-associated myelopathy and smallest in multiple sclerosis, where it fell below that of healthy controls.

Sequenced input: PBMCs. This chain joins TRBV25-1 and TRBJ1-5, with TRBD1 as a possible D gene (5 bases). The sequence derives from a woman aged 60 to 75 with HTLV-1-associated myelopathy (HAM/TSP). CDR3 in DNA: TGTGCCAGCAGTACTAGTGGGGGACCCAGAAGAAGCAATCAGCCCCAGCATTTT. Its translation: CASSTSGGPRRSNQPQHF.